This TCR beta chain was retrieved from a study of early T cells in non-severe SARS-CoV-2 infection. Study as a whole: Chains from this unsorted whole-blood bulk RNA could not be paired.

TCRdb redid the calling of the 5' RACE reads with MiXCR, one entry per CDR3 protein. The table lists about 48,000 distinct CDR3 sequences, around 14% of them singletons. The receptor comes from an adult who was a healthcare worker with PCR-confirmed SARS-CoV-2 infection or an uninfected control (not recorded which). Sequencing was performed on whole blood.

CDR3 DNA sequence: TGTGCCAGCAGCCAGGGAGGTTTGGTGATGAACACTGAAGCTTTCTTT. This encodes CASSQGGLVMNTEAFF. The rearrangement joins TRBV4-2 to TRBJ1-1; the D is unclear. Germline V CDR1 and CDR2: LGHNA, YNFKEQ. The CDR3 totals 16 residues. Deletions cut 3 bases from V and 0 bases from J, with 14 bases between.